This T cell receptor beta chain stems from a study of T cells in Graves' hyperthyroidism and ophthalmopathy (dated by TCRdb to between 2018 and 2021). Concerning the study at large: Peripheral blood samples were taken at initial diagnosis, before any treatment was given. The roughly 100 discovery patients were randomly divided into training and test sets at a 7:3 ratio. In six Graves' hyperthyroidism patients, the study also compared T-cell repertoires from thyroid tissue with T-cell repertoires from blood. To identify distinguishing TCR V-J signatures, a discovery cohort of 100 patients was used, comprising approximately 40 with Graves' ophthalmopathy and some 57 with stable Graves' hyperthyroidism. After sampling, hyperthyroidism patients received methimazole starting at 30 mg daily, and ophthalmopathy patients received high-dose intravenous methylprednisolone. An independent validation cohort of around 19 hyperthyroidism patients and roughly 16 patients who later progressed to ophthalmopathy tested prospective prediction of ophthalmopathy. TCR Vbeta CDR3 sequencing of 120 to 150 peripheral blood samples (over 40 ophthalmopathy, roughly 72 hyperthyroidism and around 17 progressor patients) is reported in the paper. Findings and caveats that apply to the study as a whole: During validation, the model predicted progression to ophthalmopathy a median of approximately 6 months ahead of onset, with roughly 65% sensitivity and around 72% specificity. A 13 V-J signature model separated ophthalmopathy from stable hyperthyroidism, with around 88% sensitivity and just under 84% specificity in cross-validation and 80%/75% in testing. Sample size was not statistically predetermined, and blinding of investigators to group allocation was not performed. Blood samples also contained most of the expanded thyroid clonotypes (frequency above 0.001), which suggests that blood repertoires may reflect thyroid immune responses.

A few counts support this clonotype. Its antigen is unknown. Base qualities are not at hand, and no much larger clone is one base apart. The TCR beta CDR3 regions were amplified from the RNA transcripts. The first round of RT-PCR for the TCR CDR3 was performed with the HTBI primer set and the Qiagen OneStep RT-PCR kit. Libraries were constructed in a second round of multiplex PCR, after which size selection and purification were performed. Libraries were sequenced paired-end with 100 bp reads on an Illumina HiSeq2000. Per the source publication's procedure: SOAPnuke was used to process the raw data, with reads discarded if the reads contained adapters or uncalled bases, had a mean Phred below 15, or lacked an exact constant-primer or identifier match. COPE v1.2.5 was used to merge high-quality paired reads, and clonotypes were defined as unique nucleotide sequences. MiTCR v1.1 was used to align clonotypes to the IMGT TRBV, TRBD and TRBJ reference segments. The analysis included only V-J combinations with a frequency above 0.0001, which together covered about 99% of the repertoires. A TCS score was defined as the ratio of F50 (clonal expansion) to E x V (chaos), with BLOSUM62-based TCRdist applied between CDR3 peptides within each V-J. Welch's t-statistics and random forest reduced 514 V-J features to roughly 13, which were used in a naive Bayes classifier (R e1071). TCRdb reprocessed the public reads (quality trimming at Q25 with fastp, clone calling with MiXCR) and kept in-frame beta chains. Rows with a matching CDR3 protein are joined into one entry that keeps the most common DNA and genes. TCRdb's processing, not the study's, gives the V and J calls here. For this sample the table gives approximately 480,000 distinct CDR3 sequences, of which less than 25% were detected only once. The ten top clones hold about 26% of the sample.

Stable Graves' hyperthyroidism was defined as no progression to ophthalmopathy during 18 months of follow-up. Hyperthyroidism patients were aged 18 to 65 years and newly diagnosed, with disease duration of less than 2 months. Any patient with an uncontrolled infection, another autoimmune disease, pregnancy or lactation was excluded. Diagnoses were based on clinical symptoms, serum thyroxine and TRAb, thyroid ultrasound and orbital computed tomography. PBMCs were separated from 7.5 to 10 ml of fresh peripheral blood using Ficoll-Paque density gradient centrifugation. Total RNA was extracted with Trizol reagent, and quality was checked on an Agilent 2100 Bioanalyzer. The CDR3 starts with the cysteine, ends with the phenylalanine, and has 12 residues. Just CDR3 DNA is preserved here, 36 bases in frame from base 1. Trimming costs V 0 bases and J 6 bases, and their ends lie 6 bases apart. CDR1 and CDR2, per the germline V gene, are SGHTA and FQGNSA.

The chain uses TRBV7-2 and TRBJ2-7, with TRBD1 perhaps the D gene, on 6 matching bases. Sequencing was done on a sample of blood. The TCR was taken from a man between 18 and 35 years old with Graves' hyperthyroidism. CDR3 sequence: CASSLAQGEQYF. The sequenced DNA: TGTGCCAGCAGCTTAGCACAGGGCGAGCAGTACTTC.